This T cell receptor beta chain was retrieved from a study of blood T cell repertoires in COVID-19. About the research overall: The study drew acute and convalescent COVID-19 samples from the United States, Italy and Spain. Sources were T cells, B-cell-depleted T cells, or PBMCs; the material itself was cDNA or gDNA.

Study processing details: Nucleated cell counts were estimated from reference gene primer amplification. The assay was immunoSEQ multiplex PCR, and TCRdb's table has in-frame clones only and misses some. That table gives V, J and clone size, and the DNA gave D and trimming. The sample shows approximately 240,000 clones, 85% of them seen only once. CDR1 and CDR2 (germline): MDHEN, SYDVKM. After removal of 2 bases from V and 1 base from J, the junction contained 12 bases not matched to a gene. The CDR3 runs to 19 residues. Sequencing was carried out using peripheral blood. The V call is TRBV28, the J call TRBJ2-7; TRBD2 matches 12 bases. The clonotype was recovered from a man between 50 and 59 years old who had recovered from COVID-19. The DNA of the CDR3 is TGTGCCAGCAGTTTACAACTAGCGGGGGGCCCGACGGCATCCTACGAGCAGTACTTC. Protein sequence: CASSLQLAGGPTASYEQYF.